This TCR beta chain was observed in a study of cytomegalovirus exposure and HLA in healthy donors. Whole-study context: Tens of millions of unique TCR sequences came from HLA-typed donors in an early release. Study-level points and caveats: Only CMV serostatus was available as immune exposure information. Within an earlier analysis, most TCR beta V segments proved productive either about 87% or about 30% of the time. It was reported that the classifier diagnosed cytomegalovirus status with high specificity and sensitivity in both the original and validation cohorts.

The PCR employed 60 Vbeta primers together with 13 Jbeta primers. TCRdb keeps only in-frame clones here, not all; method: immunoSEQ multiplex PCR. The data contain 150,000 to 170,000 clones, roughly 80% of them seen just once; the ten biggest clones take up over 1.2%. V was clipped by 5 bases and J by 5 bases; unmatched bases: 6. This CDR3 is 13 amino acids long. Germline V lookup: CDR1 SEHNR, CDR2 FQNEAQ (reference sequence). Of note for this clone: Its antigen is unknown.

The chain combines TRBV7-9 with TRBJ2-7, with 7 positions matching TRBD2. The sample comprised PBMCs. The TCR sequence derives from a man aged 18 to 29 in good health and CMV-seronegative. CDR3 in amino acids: CASSMPSGNEQYF. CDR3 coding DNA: TGTGCCAGCAGCATGCCTAGCGGCAACGAGCAGTACTTC.